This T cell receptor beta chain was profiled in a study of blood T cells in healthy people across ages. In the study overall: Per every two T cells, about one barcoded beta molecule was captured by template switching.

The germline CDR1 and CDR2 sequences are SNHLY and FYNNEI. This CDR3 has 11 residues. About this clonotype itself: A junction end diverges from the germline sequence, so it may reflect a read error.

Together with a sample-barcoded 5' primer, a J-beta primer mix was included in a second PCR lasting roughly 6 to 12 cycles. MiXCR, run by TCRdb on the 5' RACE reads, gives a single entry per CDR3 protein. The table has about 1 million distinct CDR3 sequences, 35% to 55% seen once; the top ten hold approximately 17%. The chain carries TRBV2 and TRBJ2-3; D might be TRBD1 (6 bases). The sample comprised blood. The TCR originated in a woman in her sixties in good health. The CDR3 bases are TGTACCAGCACAGGGACAGATACGCAGTATTTT. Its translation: CTSTGTDTQYF.